Listed here are 2 T cell receptor beta chains from one sample, sequenced in a study of post-analysis software for immune sequencing data. Which antigens these TCRs recognize remains unknown. The library was made from cDNA and included unique molecular identifiers. TCRdb redid the calling of the PCR reads with MiXCR, one entry per CDR3 protein. The profile shows under 900,000 distinct CDR3 sequences, about 50% of them singletons. Study-level points and caveats: There were a few TRBV segments more frequent in patients than controls, and TRBV5-6, TRBV5-1 and TRBV20-1 were among them.

Material for sequencing was blood. Receptors originate from a girl aged 5-17 years with multiple sclerosis.

The V gene is TRBV12-3 or TRBV12-4, the J gene TRBJ1-2, with 7 bases fitting TRBD1. Trimming removed 3 bases from V and 7 bases from J; junction bases left unmatched: 8. The CDR3 loop spans 14 amino acids. CDR3 nucleotide sequence: TGTGCCAGCAGTTTGGGTGAACAGGGGTTTGGCTACACCTTC. Amino acids: CASSLGEQGFGYTF.

This sequence joins TRBV4-1 and TRBJ1-2; D remains unclear. The CDR3 totals 15 residues. Trimming removed 1 base at V and 0 bases at J, with 9 bases between. The germline V gene encodes CDR1 MGHRA and CDR2 YSYEKL. This CDR3 is CASSQVITANYGYTF. CDR3 sequence (DNA): TGCGCCAGCAGCCAAGTCATCACAGCTAACTATGGCTACACCTTC.